This is a list of T cell receptor beta chains from one sample in a study of shared clonotypes between healthy human individuals. Only in-frame clones appear in the TCRdb table, and some are missing; sequencing was by immunoSEQ multiplex PCR. Of about 2 million clones in the sample, about 95% were seen once. Sequenced input: naive CD8+ T cells sorted from blood. The receptors stem from a man between 18 and 29 years old in good health. Each CDR3 is given with its conserved first and last residue. D genes are given only for firm matches. Size values are once, few and many counts, or a class for expanded clones, and some rows have none.

j_call,clone_size,v_call,d_call,cdr3_nt,cdr3_aa
TRBJ2-7,-,TRBV27,-,TGTGCCAGCAGGGACCTGGGGGGCTACGAGCAGTACTTC,CASRDLGGYEQYF
TRBJ2-2,few,TRBV7-9,-,TGTGCCAGCAGCCCCCCGACTGAGGTGACCGGGGAGCTGTTTTTT,CASSPPTEVTGELFF
TRBJ2-2,-,TRBV5-1,-,TGCGCCAGCAGCTTTTGGGACCTCACCGGGGAGCTGTTTTTT,CASSFWDLTGELFF
TRBJ2-7,-,TRBV12-5,TRBD1,TGTGCTAGTGGTTTACCTCTGGGACAGGGCTACGAGCAGTACTTC,CASGLPLGQGYEQYF
TRBJ2-5,-,TRBV4-1,-,TGCGCCAGCAGCCCAGTGCAGGGCCCAGAGACCCAGTACTTC,CASSPVQGPETQYF
TRBJ1-2,-,TRBV13,TRBD1,TGTGCCAGCAGCTTAGAGGGACAGGGGCGGTTCTATGGCTACACCTTC,CASSLEGQGRFYGYTF
TRBJ2-5,-,TRBV2,-,TGTGCCAGCAGTGAGGAGATTCGGGAGACCCAGTACTTC,CASSEEIRETQYF
TRBJ1-3,-,TRBV6-1,-,TGTGCCAGCAGTGAACCAACCCCCGGGCAGGGTGAAAACACCATATATTTT,CASSEPTPGQGENTIYF
TRBJ1-4,once,TRBV6-5,-,TGTGCCAGCAGCCTACAGAGGGGTAATGAAAAACTGTTTTTT,CASSLQRGNEKLFF
TRBJ2-1,-,TRBV27,TRBD2,TGTGCCAGCAGTTTAAGCGCCGGGAGGGAGCAGTTCTTC,CASSLSAGREQFF
TRBJ1-2,-,TRBV27,-,TGTGCCAGCAGTTTACTCTCCTCGGACTATGGCTACACCTTC,CASSLLSSDYGYTF
TRBJ1-2,-,TRBV6-5,-,TGTGCCAGCAGGGGGGGGGATGGCTACACCTTC,CASRGGDGYTF
TRBJ2-7,-,TRBV7-6,TRBD2,TGTGCCAGCAGCACGCTAGCGGGAGCTTACGAGCAGTACTTC,CASSTLAGAYEQYF
TRBJ2-5,-,TRBV18,-,TGTGCCAGCTCACCACCGGAAGGGGTGGAGACCCAGTACTTC,CASSPPEGVETQYF
TRBJ2-7,-,TRBV9,TRBD1,TGTGCCAGCAGCCCAACAGGGGGCGAGCAGTACTTC,CASSPTGGEQYF
TRBJ1-1,once,TRBV4-3,TRBD1,TGCGCCAGCAGCCAAGAGTCGACAGGGGGATTAGACACTGAAGCTTTCTTT,CASSQESTGGLDTEAFF